These 27 T cell receptor beta chains share one sample of origin, sequenced in a study of CD8 T cells in ankylosing spondylitis (dated by TCRdb to 2016 to 2017). The library was obtained by 5' RACE. TCRdb names Illumina HiSeq 2500 as the instrument used. TCRdb ran its own pipeline on the public reads, namely fastp trimming at Q25 and MiXCR clone calling, and kept in-frame beta chains. Entries that share a CDR3 protein sequence are merged under the most common genes and DNA. This sample gives roughly 120,000 distinct CDR3 sequences in total; roughly an eighth of them show up just once. 2.5% to 3% of the sample is in the top ten clones. What was sequenced was blood, either unsorted or a sorted T cell fraction (not recorded which). Source of these receptors: a female donor with ankylosing spondylitis or in good health (not recorded which).

This chain uses TRBV20-1 with TRBJ2-5; D tentatively fits TRBD1 or TRBD2 (5 bases each). CDR1 DFQATT and CDR2 SNEGSKA come from the germline V gene (reference sequence). The germline V and J ends were trimmed by 3 bases and 3 bases, with 14 bases remaining between them. The CDR3 length is 14 residues. The CDR3: CSASGTRGEETQYF. The CDR3 DNA reads as TGCAGTGCTAGTGGTACTAGGGGAGAAGAGACCCAGTACTTC.

The rearrangement links TRBV7-2 to TRBJ2-3; TRBD2 aligns across 11 bases. Looked up from germline, CDR1 is SGHTA and CDR2 is FQGNSA. After removal of 5 bases from V and 8 bases from J, the junction contained 18 bases not matched to a gene. The CDR3 length is 18 residues. Here the CDR3 reads CASSRDPPGLAVVGTQYF. The CDR3 region has the DNA TGTGCCAGCAGCCGAGATCCTCCGGGACTAGCGGTGGTGGGTACGCAGTATTTT.

The CDR3 bases are TGTGCCAGCTCCCGAGCTAACTATGGCTACACCTTC. Its translation: CASSRANYGYTF. V is TRBV12-3 or TRBV12-4 and J is TRBJ1-2; D is ambiguous. This CDR3 spans 12 amino acids. V lost 8 bases, J lost 0 bases, and 7 bases lay in between.

The chain couples TRBV11-2 to TRBJ2-7; 8 nucleotides line up with TRBD1. The CDR3 has 19 amino acids. V lost 0 bases and J lost 0; bases outside the gene matches: 13. CDR1 is SGHAT, CDR2 FQNNGV, per germline. The CDR3 nucleotides read TGTGCCAGCAGCTTAGATGGTCCGTTCCCAGGGGGCCTCTCCTACGAGCAGTACTTC. Translated: CASSLDGPFPGGLSYEQYF.

The V gene is TRBV25-1, the J gene TRBJ1-2; tentatively, D is TRBD1 (5 bases). The CDR3 is made up of 13 amino acids. Germline V gene lookup returns CDR1 MGHDK and CDR2 SYGVNS. V lost 8 bases to trimming and J lost 6 bases, with 16 bases between them. CDR3 region: CASRSTGANGYTF. Here the CDR3 DNA reads TGTGCCAGCCGTAGTACCGGGGCGAATGGCTACACCTTC.

A note on this clonotype: This sequence may be a read error, since a much larger clone differs from it by one base. The V and J genes are TRBV5-4 and TRBJ2-4; D remains ambiguous. The CDR3 covers 14 residues. Germline CDR1 reads SGHNT; CDR2 reads YYREEE (reference sequence). The CDR3 DNA reads TGTGCCAGCAGCTTAGCTGTAGCCAAAAACAGTCAGTACTTC. Its translation: CASSLAVAKNSQYF. Looking up the rest from reference TRBV5-4 and TRBJ2-4 gives the full variable domain: ETGVTQSPTHLIKTRGQQVTLRCSSQSGHNTVSWYQQALGQGPQFIFQYYREEENGRGNFPPRFSGLQFPNYSSELNVNALELDDSALYLCASSLAVAKNSQYFGAGTRLSVL.

This clonotype was seen repeatedly, ten times or more. The V gene is TRBV15, the J gene TRBJ2-7; 9 bases agree with TRBD2. After removal of 0 bases from V and 2 bases from J, the junction contained 5 bases not matched to a gene. Germline CDR1 LNHNV, CDR2 YYDKDF (reference sequence). This CDR3 is 16 amino acids long. CDR3 loop: CATSRDKLAGAYEQYF. The DNA for the CDR3 is TGTGCCACCAGCAGAGATAAATTAGCGGGAGCCTACGAGCAGTACTTC.

This clonotype has only a few counts. The chain has TRBV27 and TRBJ2-7; 9 nucleotides align to TRBD1. V lost 8 bases, J lost 3 bases, and 5 bases stayed unmatched. Per germline, CDR1 MNHEY and CDR2 SMNVEV (reference sequence). The CDR3 is 13 amino acids. CDR3 region: CASGTGQGYEQYF. The CDR3 nucleotides are TGTGCCAGCGGGACGGGACAGGGCTACGAGCAGTACTTC.

This rearrangement joins TRBV28 to TRBJ1-4; 7 nucleotides agree with TRBD1. The germline gives CDR1 MDHEN, CDR2 SYDVKM. This CDR3 comprises 17 residues. Losses at the gene ends were 5 bases for V and 14 bases for J; bases not matched to a gene: 23. CDR3 in amino acids: CASSPTDRAGEWESLFF. In nucleotides, the CDR3 is TGTGCCAGCAGTCCCACCGACAGGGCCGGGGAATGGGAGAGTCTGTTTTTT.

This sequence joins TRBV3-1 and TRBJ2-1; a weak D match, TRBD2 (5 bases). This CDR3 is 14 amino acids long. Germline loops: CDR1 LGHDT, CDR2 YNNKEL (reference sequence). Trimming shortened V by 4 bases and J by 5 bases, and 12 bases separated the two germline ends. The CDR3 coding sequence is TGTGCCAGCAGCCTCCTGTCCGGGGACAATGAGCAGTTCTTC. Residues: CASSLLSGDNEQFF.

This clonotype was found many times. The J gene is TRBJ2-5, the V gene TRBV7-9; D may be TRBD2 (6 bases). Germline loops: CDR1 SEHNR, CDR2 FQNEAQ (reference sequence). The CDR3 extends over 12 amino acids. V lost 3 bases to trimming and J lost 12 bases, with 14 bases between them. In DNA form, the CDR3 reads TGTGCCAGCAGCTTGGAGGGCAAGGACGAGTACTTC. As protein: CASSLEGKDEYF.

The genes are TRBV29-1 and TRBJ2-5, with a possible D match to TRBD1 (6 bases). Germline CDR1 SQVTM, CDR2 ANQGSEA. The CDR3 totals 13 residues. V was trimmed by 7 bases and J by 0 bases, leaving 12 bases between them. The CDR3 is CSAEGQNQETQYF. CDR3 coding DNA: TGCAGCGCCGAAGGACAGAACCAAGAGACCCAGTACTTC.

This clonotype was seen ten or more times. The chain employs TRBV20-1 and TRBJ2-7; D ambiguous. The V and J ends lost 0 bases and 0 bases respectively, with 9 bases between them. The germline V gene has CDR1 DFQATT and CDR2 SNEGSKA (reference sequence). CDR3 length: 14 amino acids. The CDR3 region has the DNA TGCAGTGCTAGAGAACGGGTCCCCTCCTACGAGCAGTACTTC. It codes for CSARERVPSYEQYF.

This clonotype was counted only a few times. The chain carries TRBV7-9 and TRBJ2-3, with D maybe TRBD2 (6 bases). Per the germline V gene, CDR1 is SEHNR and CDR2 is FQNEAQ (reference sequence). V was shortened by 5 bases and J by 2 bases, with 17 bases between the two germline ends. CDR3 length: 16 residues. The CDR3 DNA follows: TGTGCCAGCAGCGACAGATCGGGGGAGAACACAGATACGCAGTATTTT. The encoded protein is CASSDRSGENTDTQYF.

The chain recombines TRBV2 with TRBJ2-3, with D unresolved. Germline lookup yields CDR1 SNHLY and CDR2 FYNNEI. The CDR3 runs to 13 residues. V was shortened by 5 bases and J by 4 bases, with 10 bases between the two germline ends. CDR3 DNA sequence: TGTGCCAGCAGTACCCGAAACGCAGATACGCAGTATTTT. Its translation: CASSTRNADTQYF.

The J gene is TRBJ2-2, the V gene TRBV20-1; 11 bases fit TRBD2. Germline V gene sequence: CDR1 DFQATT, CDR2 SNEGSKA (reference sequence). CDR3 length: 15 residues. Trimming took 3 bases from V and 8 from J; bases not matched to a gene: 8. The CDR3 DNA is TGCAGTGCTAGTCCTAGCGGGAGGCCGGAGGGGGAGCTGTTTTTT. This codes for CSASPSGRPEGELFF.

This clonotype was recorded a few times. The CDR3 is CASSQGPKGLNTEAFF. Written as DNA, the CDR3 is TGCGCCAGCAGCCAGGGCCCTAAGGGGCTGAACACTGAAGCTTTCTTT. The chain combines TRBV4-1 with TRBJ1-1; TRBD1 is a possible D gene (5 bases). Germline CDR1 and CDR2: MGHRA and YSYEKL. Trimming stripped 3 bases from V and 0 bases from J, with 14 bases between. This CDR3 spans 16 amino acids.

Turning to this clonotype: The junction and the germline gene differ at one end; a read error may be behind it. V gene TRBV12-3 or TRBV12-4 combines with J gene TRBJ2-4; D is undetermined. The CDR3 runs 12 residues. The CDR3 region is CASSIAKNIQYF. Written as DNA, the CDR3 is TGTGCCAGCAGTATAGCCAAAAACATTCAGTACTTC.

This clonotype was seen ten or more times. CDR3 coding DNA: TGCGCCAGCAGCTGGCGAGGCGGGAGGGCCGGAGGAGATACGCAGTATTTT. Its protein is CASSWRGGRAGGDTQYF. The chain uses TRBV5-1 and TRBJ2-3; 9 bases fit TRBD2. CDR1 is SGHRS and CDR2 is YFSETQ in the germline V gene. With V trimmed by 3 bases and J by 5 bases, 13 bases remained unmatched. CDR3 length: 17 residues.

A few counts support this clonotype. A junction boundary mismatches the germline segment, possibly from a read error. This chain connects TRBV12-3 or TRBV12-4 to TRBJ2-7; 9 bases are a match to TRBD2. The CDR3 spans 14 residues. CDR3 DNA sequence: TGTGCCACCAGTAGCGGGGGCAGCTCCTACGAGCAGTACTTC. It yields the protein CATSSGGSSYEQYF.

This clonotype came up a few times. An end of the junction differs from the germline gene, which may be a read error. The V call is TRBV2, the J call TRBJ2-7, with 7 nucleotides matching TRBD1. Per the germline V gene, CDR1 is SNHLY and CDR2 is FYNNEI. CDR3 length: 10 amino acids. This chain's CDR3 is CASSPGTALF. The CDR3 nucleotides are TGTGCCAGCAGTCCCGGGACAGCCCTTTTC.

This clonotype was seen only a few times. This sequence joins TRBV12-3 or TRBV12-4 and TRBJ2-2; weak D call: TRBD1 (6 bases). The CDR3 runs 14 residues. With 6 bases removed from V and 4 bases from J, the gap between germline ends came to 12 bases. The CDR3 DNA reads TGTGCCAGCAGCCTACAGGGTAGCACCGGGGAGCTGTTTTTT. It encodes CASSLQGSTGELFF.

This clonotype has at least ten counts. The rearrangement uses TRBV7-8 and TRBJ2-2; 7 nucleotides align to TRBD2. There are 16 residues in the CDR3. J lost 5 bases, V lost 1 base, and 7 bases had no gene match. Germline CDR1 and CDR2: SGHVS and FQNEAQ. CDR3 nucleotides: TGTGCCAGCAGCTTAGGAGTATCGGGGGGTACCGGGGAGCTGTTTTTT. It translates to CASSLGVSGGTGELFF.

The J gene is TRBJ2-5, the V gene TRBV12-3 or TRBV12-4, with D unresolved. The length of the CDR3 is 12 residues. V dropped 0 bases and J dropped 7 bases, with 6 bases sitting between them. The CDR3 region has the DNA TGTGCCAGCAGTTTAGCGCTCGGGACCCAGTACTTC. Encoded protein: CASSLALGTQYF.

This clonotype was observed a handful of times. The chain carries TRBV12-3 or TRBV12-4 and TRBJ2-1; TRBD2 agrees at 9 bases. Trimming cost V 3 bases and J 9 bases; bases outside gene matches: 12. The length of the CDR3 is 16 residues. The CDR3 DNA reads as TGTGCCAGCAGTTTTTGGCGGGGGGGCAGAATCCCTGAGCAGTTCTTC. Translating gives CASSFWRGGRIPEQFF.

Many counts were recorded for this clonotype. J is TRBJ1-6 and V is TRBV4-1; D gene ambiguous. The CDR3 has 15 amino acids. V was trimmed by 3 bases and J by 5 bases, leaving 11 bases between them. Looked up from germline, CDR1 is MGHRA and CDR2 is YSYEKL. CDR3 sequence (DNA): TGCGCCAGCAGCCAGCGGACGGAGAATAATTCACCCCTCCACTTT. It translates to CASSQRTENNSPLHF.

V usage is TRBV5-6 and J usage is TRBJ1-4, with 8 bases that match TRBD1. The CDR3 loop spans 14 amino acids. J lost 5 bases, V lost 4 bases, and 4 bases had no gene match. The germline CDR1 and CDR2 sequences are SGHDT and YYEEEE. In DNA, the CDR3 is TGTGCCAGCAGCCGGACAGGGAGAAATGAAAAACTGTTTTTT. As protein: CASSRTGRNEKLFF.